The 9 T cell receptor beta chains below come from one sample, sequenced in a study of monozygotic twins with cystic fibrosis. Generated by immunoSEQ multiplex PCR, the TCRdb table keeps only in-frame clones and is missing some. The sample records 20,000 to 25,000 clones, 95% to 98% being singletons. Input material: blood. Every receptor here comes from a girl between 5 and 17 years old with cystic fibrosis.

The rearrangement uses TRBV4-3 and TRBJ2-5, with 13 bases matching TRBD2. The V segment lost 3 bases and the J segment 5 bases; nucleotides outside the gene matches: 9. Looked up from germline, CDR1 is LGHNA and CDR2 is YSLEER. The CDR3 is made up of 17 amino acids. The DNA of the CDR3 is TGCGCCAGCAGCCAGGGACTAGCGGGATCTTCAGCGGAGACCCAGTACTTC. The encoded protein is CASSQGLAGSSAETQYF.

This chain joins TRBV6-5 and TRBJ1-2; maybe TRBD1 (6 bases). CDR3 length: 13 residues. V was trimmed by 5 bases and J by 7 bases, leaving 14 bases between them. Germline values: CDR1 MNHEY, CDR2 SVGAGI. CDR3 DNA: TGTGCCAGCAGTCAAACACAGGGAGGTGGCTACACCTTC. Its protein product is CASSQTQGGGYTF.

V gene TRBV7-2 combines with J gene TRBJ2-7; the D is unclear. CDR1 is SGHTA and CDR2 is FQGNSA in the germline V gene. The CDR3 extends over 11 amino acids. V was shortened by 5 bases and J by 1 base, with 3 bases between the two germline ends. CDR3 loop: CASSRSYEQYF. CDR3 coding DNA: TGTGCCAGCAGCCGATCCTACGAGCAGTACTTC.

This rearrangement joins TRBV2 to TRBJ2-1; maybe TRBD2 (6 bases). With 8 bases removed from V and 13 bases from J, the gap between germline ends came to 9 bases. CDR1 is SNHLY and CDR2 is FYNNEI in the germline V gene. The CDR3 is 9 amino acids. The CDR3 reads CASGGLQFF. Written as DNA, the CDR3 is TGTGCCAGCGGGGGACTTCAGTTCTTC. The variable domain in full, completed from reference TRBV2 and TRBJ2-1, reads EPEVTQTPSHQVTQMGQEVILRCVPISNHLYFYWYRQILGQKVEFLVSFYNNEISEKSEIFDDQFSVERPDGSNFTLKIRSTKLEDSAMYFCASGGLQFFGPGTRLTVL.

The count of this clone is one. V usage is TRBV18 and J usage is TRBJ2-6, with 8 bases aligning to TRBD1. V lost 6 bases to trimming and J lost 0 bases; unmatched junction nucleotides: 4. Per the germline V gene, CDR1 is KGHSH and CDR2 is LQKENI. There are 16 residues in the CDR3. In DNA, the CDR3 is TGTGCCAGCTCCAAGACAGGGGACTCTGGGGCCAACGTCCTGACTTTC. As protein: CASSKTGDSGANVLTF.

This chain links TRBV28 with TRBJ1-1, with unresolved D. Germline V gene sequence: CDR1 MDHEN, CDR2 SYDVKM. V was clipped by 5 bases and J by 5 bases, with 15 bases between them. This CDR3 spans 14 amino acids. The CDR3 reads CASSPRGLGTEAFF. CDR3 nucleotides: TGTGCCAGCAGTCCCCGGGGTCTGGGGACTGAAGCTTTCTTT.

This rearrangement joins TRBV25-1 to TRBJ2-3; 9 positions match TRBD1. Per germline, CDR1 MGHDK and CDR2 SYGVNS. This CDR3 is 14 amino acids long. V dropped 8 bases and J dropped 0; count of bases not matched to a gene: 3. As DNA, the CDR3 is TGTGCCAGCCCCACAGGGGGCAGCACAGATACGCAGTATTTT. Translating it yields CASPTGGSTDTQYF.

The chain joins TRBV5-6 to TRBJ2-1, with 8 nucleotides matching TRBD2. The germline V gene has CDR1 SGHDT and CDR2 YYEEEE. After removal of 6 bases from V and 4 bases from J, the junction contained 9 bases not matched to a gene. This CDR3 contains 15 residues. In nucleotides, the CDR3 is TGTGCCAGCACCATCGGGGTAGCGGGGTACAATGAGCAGTTCTTC. Translating gives CASTIGVAGYNEQFF.

The genes are TRBV29-1 and TRBJ1-1, with 10 bases matching TRBD1. V lost 7 bases, J lost 4 bases, and 9 bases stayed unmatched. This CDR3 is built from 14 residues. Germline CDR1 reads SQVTM; CDR2 reads ANQGSEA. The CDR3 region is CSAVRTGGTTEAFF. Here the CDR3 DNA reads TGCAGCGCCGTGAGGACAGGGGGGACCACTGAAGCTTTCTTT. Complete variable domain (other parts from reference TRBV29-1 and TRBJ1-1): SAVISQKPSRDICQRGTSLTIQCQVDSQVTMMFWYRQQPGQSLTLIATANQGSEATYESGFVIDKFPISRPNLTFSTLTVSNMSPEDSSIYLCSAVRTGGTTEAFFGQGTRLTVV.